The next 5 T cell receptor beta chains were all read from a single sample in a study of blood T cells in healthy people across ages (dated by TCRdb to the mid-2010s). Libraries were prepared through 5' RACE. Instrument on record: Illumina HiSeq 2500. A second PCR of roughly 7 to 11 cycles was performed with a sample-barcoded 5' primer and a J-beta primer mix. Through fastp at Q25 and MiXCR, TCRdb rebuilt clones from the public reads, retaining in-frame beta chains. Rows are unified per CDR3 protein, each entry keeping the most common DNA and genes. The sample profile shows about 1.4 million distinct CDR3 sequences; roughly 60% of them were found once. In total, the top ten clones hold about 6.7% of the sample. Material for sequencing was blood. Receptors were obtained from a man younger than 30 in good health.

The rearrangement links TRBV21-1 to TRBJ2-6; no DNA check was done on the table's D call, TRBD2. TRBV21-1 is a known pseudogene. CDR3 length: 18 residues. The CDR3 nucleotides are TGTGCCAGCAGCAAAGAGGCGGGACAGGGTTCTGGGGCCAACGTCCTGACTTTC. Its translation is CASSKEAGQGSGANVLTF.

This rearrangement joins TRBV6-2 or TRBV6-3 to TRBJ1-5; D gene uncertain. The CDR3 is 12 amino acids. V dropped 7 bases and J dropped 10 bases, with 14 bases sitting between them. CDR1 is MNHEY and CDR2 is SVGEGT in the germline V gene. The CDR3 reads CASTDATQPQHF. The CDR3 DNA follows: TGTGCCAGCACCGATGCGACGCAACCCCAGCATTTT.

This clonotype was counted between two and nine times. The chain combines TRBV7-9 with TRBJ1-2; tentative D call: TRBD1 (5 bases). Trimming shortened V by 4 bases and J by 6 bases, and 9 bases separated the two germline ends. Germline lookup yields CDR1 SEHNR and CDR2 FQNEAQ (reference sequence). CDR3 length equals 12 residues. The CDR3 region is CASSSKGNGYTF. Here the CDR3 DNA reads TGTGCCAGCAGCTCCAAGGGGAATGGCTACACCTTC. The full variable domain, in which reference TRBV7-9 and TRBJ1-2 provide the parts outside the CDR3, is DTGVSQNPRHKITKRGQNVTFRCDPISEHNRLYWYRQTLGQGPEFLTYFQNEAQLEKSRLLSDRFSAERPKGSFSTLEIQRTEQGDSAMYLCASSSKGNGYTFGSGTRLTVV.

The chain joins TRBV9 to TRBJ1-1, with no clear D. Trimming took off 1 base at V and 0 bases at J, with 4 bases between the two ends. Germline CDR1 reads SGDLS; CDR2 reads YYNGEE. This CDR3 comprises 13 residues. The CDR3 loop is CASSVTMNTEAFF. The CDR3 DNA follows: TGTGCCAGCAGCGTAACGATGAACACTGAAGCTTTCTTT.

This clonotype was observed once. The chain couples TRBV9 to TRBJ2-3; D is unresolved. Germline CDR1 is SGDLS and CDR2 is YYNGEE. This CDR3 has 15 residues. Between the trimmed V and J ends, which lost 3 bases and 4 bases, there was a span of 15 bases. The CDR3 loop is CASSGPNSRADTQYF. The CDR3 DNA reads as TGTGCCAGCAGCGGACCCAACTCTAGGGCAGATACGCAGTATTTT. The variable domain in full, with the rest retrieved from reference TRBV9 and TRBJ2-3, is DSGVTQTPKHLITATGQRVTLRCSPRSGDLSVYWYQQSLDQGLQFLIQYYNGEERAKGNILERFSAQQFPDLHSELNLSSLELGDSALYFCASSGPNSRADTQYFGPGTRLTVL.